The 7 T cell receptor beta chains presented below share a single source sample, sequenced in a study of post-analysis software for immune sequencing data. Study conclusions and caveats: Patients carried roughly 5 TRBV segments more frequently than controls did, and TRBV5-6, TRBV5-1 and TRBV20-1 were among them.

The authors incorporated unique molecular identifiers into the TCR beta cDNA libraries. Using its own MiXCR run on the PCR reads, TCRdb lists one record per CDR3 protein. The sample consists of about 620,000 distinct CDR3 sequences, 40% to 50% of them appearing once. No antigen has been identified for these receptors. The specimen was blood. The receptors originated from a girl aged 5-17 years with multiple sclerosis.

The chain recombines TRBV6-2 or TRBV6-3 with TRBJ2-1, with D uncertain. The CDR3 sequence is 11 residues long. The germline V gene encodes CDR1 MNHEY and CDR2 SVGEGT. V was cut by 5 bases and J by 10 bases, with 9 bases left in between. The CDR3 DNA reads as TGTGCCAGCAGTAGGGTCGAAGAGCAGTTCTTC. This codes for CASSRVEEQFF.

Remarks on this clonotype: Germline is not matched at one junction end, which may reflect a read error. The chain carries TRBV7-8 and TRBJ2-1, with 7 bases that match TRBD1. Germline V lookup: CDR1 SGHVS, CDR2 FQNEAQ. The CDR3 is 17 amino acids. The CDR3 DNA follows: TGTGCCAGCAGCGTAGCACAGGGGTCGTCCTCCTACAATGAGCAGTTCTTC. Protein: CASSVAQGSSSYNEQFF.

This clonotype was counted a single time. The rearrangement joins TRBV12-3 or TRBV12-4 to TRBJ2-4; 8 bases match TRBD2. The J segment lost 0 bases and the V segment lost 7 bases, leaving 8 bases of the junction unmatched. The CDR3 runs 16 residues. The CDR3 DNA sequence: TGTGCCAGCAACTTGGGAGCGGGGGCAGCCAAAAACATTCAGTACTTC. This encodes CASNLGAGAAKNIQYF.

This clonotype has a handful of counts. The chain employs TRBV5-6 and TRBJ1-1; the D is unclear. V lost 4 bases, J lost 4 bases, and 11 bases lay in between. This CDR3 region has 13 residues. Germline V gene sequence: CDR1 SGHDT, CDR2 YYEEEE. CDR3 sequence reads: CASSEGWGTEAFF. The CDR3 DNA reads as TGTGCCAGCAGCGAAGGATGGGGCACTGAAGCTTTCTTT.

The V and J genes are TRBV25-1 and TRBJ1-2; tentative D call: TRBD1 (5 bases). The germline CDR1 and CDR2 sequences are MGHDK and SYGVNS. CDR3 length equals 15 residues. V shed 5 bases and J shed 4 bases, with 17 bases lying between them. The CDR3 sequence is CASSRRGGSTYGYTF. The CDR3 DNA reads as TGTGCCAGCAGTCGCCGGGGGGGTTCAACCTATGGCTACACCTTC.

The chain uses TRBV20-1 and TRBJ1-2, with 9 bases lining up with TRBD1. The CDR3 loop spans 15 amino acids. V gave up 2 bases and J gave up 8 bases; unmatched junction bases: 12. Germline values: CDR1 DFQATT, CDR2 SNEGSKA (reference sequence). CDR3 bases: TGCAGTGCTAGACAAAGGGACAGGGCCTGGGAGGGCTACACCTTC. Its translation: CSARQRDRAWEGYTF.

The rearrangement links TRBV12-3 or TRBV12-4 to TRBJ2-7; D might be TRBD1 (5 bases). The ends were cut back, 6 bases at V and 0 bases at J, with 15 bases in the middle. The CDR3 length is 15 residues. The DNA for the CDR3 is TGTGCCAGCAGCCGAGGACACGGTAGCTCCTACGAGCAGTACTTC. It specifies CASSRGHGSSYEQYF.